This TCR beta chain was profiled in a study of blood T cells in healthy people across ages. This clonotype was picked up many times. Its cognate antigen is unknown. Trimming pared 1 base from V and 4 bases from J, leaving 17 bases between. This CDR3 is 17 amino acids long. Germline CDR1 LGHNA, CDR2 YSLEER. General observations from the study: There was a strong correlation between TCR beta diversity and naive T cell percentage.

Sample-barcoded 5' priming and a J-beta primer mix drove a second PCR of 7 to 11 cycles. Every cDNA was tagged by a template-switch adaptor with 12 random nucleotides. TCRdb ran MiXCR on the 5' RACE reads and lists one entry per CDR3 protein. The sample records hundreds of thousands of distinct CDR3 sequences, 40% to 50% being singletons. Sequencing input: blood. The TCR originated in a man in his 60s in good health. This rearrangement joins TRBV4-3 to TRBJ1-5, with TRBD1 as a possible D gene (5 bases). The CDR3 loop is CASSQVAGTRGNQPQHF. As DNA, the CDR3 is TGCGCCAGCAGCCAAGTGGCAGGGACGCGGGGGAATCAGCCCCAGCATTTT.